This TCR beta chain was sequenced for a study of CD8+ T cells in alopecia areata (dated by TCRdb to 2016 to 2018). Background on the whole study: The treated patients took part in an open-label pilot trial in which moderate-to-severe alopecia areata was treated with oral tofacitinib at 5 to 10 mg twice daily. Tofacitinib was given for 6 to 18 months, followed by 6 months of follow-up off drug to assess delayed response and recurrence. The SALT score, which quantifies the percentage of affected scalp surface area, was used to measure disease severity in treated patients. To study T cell clonal expansion in alopecia areata, the researchers applied high-throughput TCRbeta sequencing to both the C3H/HeJ mouse model and human patients. Human TCRbeta sequencing covered scalp tissue and sorted CD4+ and CD8+ peripheral blood T cells from patchy and totalis/universalis alopecia areata patients and healthy controls. Biopsies were taken from tofacitinib-treated patients at baseline and at 4 and 24 weeks of treatment, and a later scalp biopsy was taken in several of the tofacitinib-treated patients. Scalp clonality was compared across normal scalp (n=4), patchy alopecia areata scalp (n=8), and alopecia totalis/universalis scalp (n=8). RNA was extracted with the PAXgene miRNA kit for fixed scalp, the miRNeasy kit for PBMCs, and the RNeasy kit for mouse skin. immunoSEQ multiplex PCR using 35 Vbeta forward primers and 13 Jbeta reverse primers was used to amplify TCRbeta CDR3 regions. Broader findings and caveats from the paper: Tofacitinib significantly decreased scalp clonality and the number of expanded CD8+ clones among the top 100 scalp clones. Unlike mouse skin, where gammadelta T cells dominate, normal human skin contains resident alphabeta T cells that get sequenced too, which complicates analysis of the scalp TCR repertoire. Lesional scalp, especially in alopecia totalis/universalis, showed higher clonality and more expanded CD8+ clones than normal scalp, suggesting antigenic drive. During tofacitinib treatment, many expanded lesional clones stuck around in both scalp and blood, and this persistence may partly explain why relapse happens after treatment is stopped. Because the treated cohort was small and had just a single nonresponder, larger studies are needed to establish links between baseline CD8+ expansion and response. TCR sequences shared between patients were less clear than in mice, possibly partly because of HLA diversity in the patient population.

What this sample's treatment or condition label stands for: oral pan-JAK inhibitor, 5-10 mg twice daily. Lesional scalp punch biopsies and peripheral blood were collected from alopecia areata patients. PBMCs were isolated by density centrifugation and stained for CD3, CD4 and CD8, and CD4+ and CD8+ T cells were sorted on a FACSAria. V is reduced by 5 bases and J by 5 bases, leaving a spacing of 22 bases between them. CDR1 and CDR2, looked up from the germline V gene, are SGDLS and YYNGEE. Counted from cysteine to phenylalanine, this CDR3 has 16 amino acids. Only CDR3 DNA remains: 48 bases, in frame from the first base. The library was prepared using the immunoSEQ multiplex PCR assay. RNA was extracted from all samples and reverse transcribed into cDNA as template for TCR sequencing. SuperScript III was used to make first-strand cDNA, primed with a 2:1 mix of oligo-dT and random hexamers. A synthetic immune receptor repertoire was used to gauge amplification bias, and whatever bias remained was removed computationally. The study's own analysis went as follows. Raw reads were preprocessed to remove errors, and CDR3 was defined by IMGT conventions from the conserved cysteine to phenylalanine. To get clonality, Shannon entropy was normalized by log2 of the number of productive unique TCRs and the result was subtracted from 1. CD4 or CD8 identity of scalp clones was inferred by cross-referencing scalp TCRbeta sequences with sorted blood CD4 and CD8 repertoires. TCRdb provides this immuneACCESS table in a form limited to in-frame rearrangements. Some clones are lacking; in checked studies, under half of them reflect an unresolved V gene, and why the rest are absent is not known. The D gene and trimming were derived from the DNA, and the V and J assignments and clone size from that table. Across this sample there are 200,000 or so clones, with approximately 47% seen only once. The ten largest clones take up about 2.4% of the sample.

Regarding this clone: What antigen it recognizes has not been identified. Within one base of it there is no much larger clone, and no base qualities were kept.

Sample: CD4+ T cells sorted from blood, taken between weeks 36 and 40, from a patient treated with tofacitinib. This chain joins TRBV9 to TRBJ2-5, with the D gene tentatively TRBD1 or TRBD2, based on 5 matching bases in each. The source of this sequence is a human donor with alopecia areata. The DNA reads as follows: TGTGCCAGCAGGGCCCGGGACGGAGTAACGGATGAGACCCAGTACTTC. Translated, it gives CASRARDGVTDETQYF.